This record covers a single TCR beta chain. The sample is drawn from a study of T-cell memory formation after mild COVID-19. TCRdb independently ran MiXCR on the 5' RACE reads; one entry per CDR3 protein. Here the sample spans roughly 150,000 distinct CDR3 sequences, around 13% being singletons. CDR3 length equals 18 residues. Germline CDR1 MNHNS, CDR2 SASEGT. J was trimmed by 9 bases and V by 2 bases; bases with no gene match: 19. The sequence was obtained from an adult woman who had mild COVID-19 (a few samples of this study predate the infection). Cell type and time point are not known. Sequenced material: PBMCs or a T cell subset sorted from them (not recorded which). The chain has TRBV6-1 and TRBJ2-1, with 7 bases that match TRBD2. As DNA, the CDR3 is TGTGCCAGCAGTGAACTGCCCCGACTAGCTATATCGAAGGGTGAGCAGTTCTTC. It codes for CASSELPRLAISKGEQFF.